This T cell receptor beta chain originates from a study of blood T cell repertoires in COVID-19. Study-wide background: Samples taken during acute and convalescent COVID-19 were collected in the United States, Italy and Spain. In each case, the material was cDNA or gDNA derived from T cells, B-cell-depleted T cells, or PBMCs.

Using immunoSEQ multiplex PCR, the repertoire was profiled, and TCRdb retains in-frame clones only, with some absent. The repertoire holds fewer than 250,000 clones, 65% to 90% seen once, with about 4.1% in the top ten. This clone was counted between two and nine times. The CDR3 has 17 amino acids. The ends were cut back, 4 bases at V and 5 bases at J, with 24 bases in the middle. CDR1 is LNHDA, CDR2 SQIVND, per germline (reference sequence). Participants were aged about 18 to 90 years from approximately 25 US areas. The study assigned cohorts using participant-reported clinical history. The chain combines TRBV19 with TRBJ2-7, with a weak D call TRBD2 (6 bases). The origin of this receptor is a woman between 35 and 50 years old with acute COVID-19. Sequencing was done on a sample of PBMCs or T cells enriched from blood (not recorded which). The CDR3 is CASSNVGSGGTGDEQYF. CDR3 DNA: TGTGCCAGTAGTAATGTGGGGTCTGGAGGGACGGGGGACGAGCAGTACTTC.